This T cell receptor (beta chain) was observed in a study of blood T cells in healthy people across ages. Overall study findings and caveats: Unknown CMV status may confound age-related changes in expanded clones.

A J-beta primer mix and a sample-barcoded 5' primer were used in a second PCR of about 6 to 12 cycles. Via MiXCR, TCRdb re-called the 5' RACE reads, giving one row per CDR3 protein. The sample has hundreds of thousands of distinct CDR3 sequences, about 52% seen once. CDR1 is MRHNA, CDR2 SNTAGT, per germline. V shed 2 bases and J 4 bases; nucleotides not matched to a gene: 5. This CDR3 region has 15 residues. As regards this clonotype: The target antigen is unknown.

Per-sample yields of isolated PBMCs were at least 6 million. Total RNA, at least 5.5 micrograms per sample, was extracted from PBMCs. V gene TRBV6-4 combines with J gene TRBJ2-7; TRBD1 aligns across 10 bases. The TCR sequence derives from a woman aged 55-69 years in good health. The sample taken for sequencing was blood. This CDR3 reads CASSDRDRGLYEQYF. Here the CDR3 DNA reads TGTGCCAGCAGTGACCGCGACAGGGGGCTGTACGAGCAGTACTTC.